This paragraph reports one T cell receptor (beta chain). The antigen is unknown. V was pared by 5 bases and J by 5 bases, with 2 bases of the junction left unmatched. The CDR3 covers 13 residues. Germline V gene lookup returns CDR1 MNHEY and CDR2 SVGAGI. Mismatch repair deficiency was confirmed in all patients, by PCR or immunohistochemistry. TCR sequencing covered a few patients who responded to pembrolizumab. The source of the sample is a study of PD-1 blockade in mismatch repair-deficient tumors. The study, taken as a whole, reports: Rapid post-treatment expansion, then contraction, generally preceding radiologic response, marked tumor-resident clones.

Profiled with immunoSEQ multiplex PCR; TCRdb holds only in-frame clones, not every one. Among fewer than 100,000 clones listed, about 85% were seen once. The TCR sequence derives from an adult with mismatch repair-deficient cancer. Source: peripheral blood, taken 12 weeks after starting pembrolizumab. The V gene is TRBV6-5, the J gene TRBJ1-5; 8 positions agree with TRBD1. For the CDR3, the DNA is TGTGCCAGCAGTCTGGACAGGGATCAGCCCCAGCATTTT. It specifies CASSLDRDQPQHF.